Here is one T cell receptor beta chain with its context. This clonotype came up a few times. The antigen this receptor binds is unknown. Base-call qualities are not available, and no considerably larger clone is one nucleotide away. This entry belongs to a study of T-cell reconstitution after alpha-beta-depleted transplantation in children (dated by TCRdb to the mid-2010s). In terms of the full investigation: T-cell immune reconstitution after TCRalphabeta/CD19-depleted allogeneic hematopoietic cell transplantation in children was quantitatively tracked in the study by means of TCR repertoire profiling.

At the junction V is shortened by 5 bases and J by 4 bases; bases outside the gene matches: 14. The CDR3 runs 17 residues from the cysteine to the phenylalanine. Only the CDR3 DNA is retained, 51 bases long and in frame from the first base. CDR1 and CDR2 (MNHEY, SVGEGT) derive from the germline V gene. General findings and caveats noted by the study authors: The high TCRbeta diversity at day 60 in some patients was ascribed to recipient T cells and intrathymic progenitors that had survived conditioning. Hyperexpanded clone frequencies declined over subsequent months; after one year, T-cell counts and TCRbeta diversity were mostly attributed to newly produced T cells. The apparently early recovery of alphabetaT-cell counts about two months after transplant reportedly depended on only several hundred rapidly expanded clones that came from non-depleted graft cells.

Taken with the paper, the label for treatment or condition translates to: allogeneic hematopoietic cell transplantation with graft depleted of TCRalphabeta T cells and CD19 B cells. The children who served as transplant recipients had been given grafts of TCRalphabeta/CD19-depleted allogeneic hematopoietic cells. The protocol used for the library was PCR. The instrument was an Illumina HiSeq 2500. Molecular barcoding was employed in the preparation of TCR libraries, with unique molecular identifiers being used to normalize TCRbeta repertoire quantification. TCRdb reanalyzed the raw reads on its own, using fastp at Q25 for trimming and MiXCR for clone calling, and kept in-frame beta chains. For every CDR3 protein sequence, its rows merge into one entry that carries the most common genes and DNA. The sample has 200,000 to 250,000 distinct CDR3 sequences on record, around 25% of them singletons. Of the sample, roughly 2.6% is held by the ten largest clones.

Sequencing was performed on PBMCs, taken before TCRalphabeta/CD19-depleted stem cell transplant. This chain joins TRBV6-2 or TRBV6-3 to TRBJ2-5; 9 of the junction bases match TRBD2. This receptor was identified in a girl between 2 and 10 years old with Fanconi anemia, due to receive a stem cell transplant. The DNA reads TGTGCCAGCAGTCAACCCTCGGTTAGCGGGAGCGGAGAGACCCAGTACTTC. This translates into CASSQPSVSGSGETQYF.